One T cell receptor beta chain is described in this entry. Its target is unknown. This sample is drawn from a study of cytotoxic CD8 clonotypes in ibrutinib-treated CLL. General study findings and limits: Ibrutinib response saw clonality rise, and progression saw it return toward baseline.

The method was immunoSEQ multiplex PCR; TCRdb's version includes in-frame clones alone and lacks a portion of them. Of approximately 330,000 clones in the sample, roughly 85% were seen once. The source material was PBMCs, sampled before ibrutinib treatment. This receptor was obtained from a human donor with chronic lymphocytic leukemia.

The CDR3 protein is CASSWTGAYEQYF. In nucleotides, the CDR3 is TGCGCCAGCAGCTGGACAGGGGCCTACGAGCAGTACTTC. The chain uses TRBV5-1 and TRBJ2-7; 9 bases are shared with TRBD1. The CDR3 has 13 amino acids. Germline loops: CDR1 SGHRS, CDR2 YFSETQ. V was pared by 3 bases and J by 2 bases, with 0 bases of the junction left unmatched.